This record covers a single TCR beta chain. The CDR3 runs to 15 residues. Germline-derived CDR1 and CDR2 are DFQATT and SNEGSKA (reference sequence). From the 5' RACE reads, TCRdb lists one entry per CDR3 protein and no DNA. This repertoire comprises 400,000 to 450,000 distinct CDR3 sequences; its ten largest clones make up more than 7%. These data belong to a study of T cells expressing NK-cell markers. The chain carries TRBV20-1 and TRBJ2-1; there is no DNA to check the TCRdb D call of TRBD1. The sample was blood T cells: a sorted CD56 or NKG2C T cell subset, CD4+ or CD8+ T cells, or bulk PBMC T cells (not recorded which). This TCR was recovered from a woman aged 18 to 75 in good health. CDR3: CSARKGAVEYNEQFF.